This T cell receptor beta chain was identified during a study of a mutant IDH1 vaccine in newly diagnosed glioma. Study details: Patients arrived already treated with radiotherapy, temozolomide, or both, most having had both.

Profiling relied on immunoSEQ multiplex PCR, and the TCRdb table lists in-frame clones only, not all of them. The sample gives about 33,000 clones, roughly nine tenths of which show up once; 4% to 5.5% is in the top ten. The CDR3 loop spans 14 amino acids. After removal of 6 bases from V and 1 base from J, the junction contained 3 bases not matched to a gene. Germline values: CDR1 MNHEY, CDR2 SMNVEV (reference sequence). The sample's time point: baseline, week 1 (first vaccination visit). As for treatment: pre-vaccination baseline after standard-of-care therapy. Donors' newly diagnosed IDH1-mutant WHO grade 3 or 4 astrocytomas lacked nuclear ATRX.

The chain employs TRBV27 and TRBJ1-3; TRBD1 aligns across 7 bases. The sample consisted of PBMCs, taken from a glioma patient treated with radiotherapy, temozolomide or both. This TCR was sampled from a woman in her thirties or forties with glioma. CDR3 DNA: TGTGCCAGCAGGAGACAGGGTTCTGGAAACACCATATATTTT. It is translated as CASRRQGSGNTIYF.